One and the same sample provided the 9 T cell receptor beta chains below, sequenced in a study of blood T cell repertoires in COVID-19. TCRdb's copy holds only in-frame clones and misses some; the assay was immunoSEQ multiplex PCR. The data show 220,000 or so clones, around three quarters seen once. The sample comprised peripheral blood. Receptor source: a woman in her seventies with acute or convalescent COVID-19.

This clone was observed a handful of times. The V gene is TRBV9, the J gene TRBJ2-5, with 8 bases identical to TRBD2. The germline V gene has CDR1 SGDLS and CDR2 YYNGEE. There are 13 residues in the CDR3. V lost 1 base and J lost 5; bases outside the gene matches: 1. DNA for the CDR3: TGTGCCAGCAGCGTAAGGACTAGCGAGACCCAGTACTTC. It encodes CASSVRTSETQYF.

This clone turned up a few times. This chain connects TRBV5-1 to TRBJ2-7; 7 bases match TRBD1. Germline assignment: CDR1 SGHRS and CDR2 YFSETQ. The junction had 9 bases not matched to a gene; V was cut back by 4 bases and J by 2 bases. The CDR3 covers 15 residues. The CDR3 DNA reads TGCGCCAGCAGCGAGGCAGGGACAGAACCCTACGAGCAGTACTTC. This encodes CASSEAGTEPYEQYF.

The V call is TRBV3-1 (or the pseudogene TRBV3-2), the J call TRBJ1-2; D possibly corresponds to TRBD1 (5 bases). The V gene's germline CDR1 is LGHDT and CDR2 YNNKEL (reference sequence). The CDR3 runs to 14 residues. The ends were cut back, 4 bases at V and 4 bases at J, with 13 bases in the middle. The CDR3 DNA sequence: TGTGCCAGCAGCCCCCAGGGATTTGGCTATGGCTACACCTTC. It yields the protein CASSPQGFGYGYTF.

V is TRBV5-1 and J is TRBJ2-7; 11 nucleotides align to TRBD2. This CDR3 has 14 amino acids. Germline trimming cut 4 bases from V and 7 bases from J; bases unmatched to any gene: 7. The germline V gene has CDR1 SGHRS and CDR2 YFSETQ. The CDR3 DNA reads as TGCGCCAGCAGCAGCACTAGCGGGAGTCGGGAGCAGTACTTC. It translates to CASSSTSGSREQYF.

The DNA of the CDR3 is TGTGCCATCAGTTCCGGGACAGTTAATGAAAAACTGTTTTTT. It codes for CAISSGTVNEKLFF. The V call is TRBV10-3, the J call TRBJ1-4, with TRBD1 matching 7 bases. Looked up from germline, CDR1 is ENHRY and CDR2 is SYGVKD. V gave up 5 bases and J gave up 4 bases; unmatched junction bases: 4. This CDR3 contains 14 residues.

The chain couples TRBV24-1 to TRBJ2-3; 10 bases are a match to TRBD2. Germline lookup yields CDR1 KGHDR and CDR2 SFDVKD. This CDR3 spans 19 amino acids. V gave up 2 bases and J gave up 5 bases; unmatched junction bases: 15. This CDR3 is CATSDWARGRAGGVDTQYF. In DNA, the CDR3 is TGTGCCACCAGTGATTGGGCCAGGGGCCGAGCGGGAGGGGTAGATACGCAGTATTTT.

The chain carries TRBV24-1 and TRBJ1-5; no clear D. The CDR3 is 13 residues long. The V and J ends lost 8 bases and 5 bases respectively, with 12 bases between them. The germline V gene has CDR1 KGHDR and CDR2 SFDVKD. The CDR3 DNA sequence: TGTGCCACCACCGACCCGACTGATCAGCCCCAGCATTTT. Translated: CATTDPTDQPQHF.

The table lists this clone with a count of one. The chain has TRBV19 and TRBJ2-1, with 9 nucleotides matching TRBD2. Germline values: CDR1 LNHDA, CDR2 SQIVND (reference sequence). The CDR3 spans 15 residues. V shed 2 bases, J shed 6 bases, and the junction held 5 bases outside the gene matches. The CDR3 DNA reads TGTGCCAGTAGTATATCCGGACTAGCGTTCAATGAGCAGTTCTTC. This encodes CASSISGLAFNEQFF.

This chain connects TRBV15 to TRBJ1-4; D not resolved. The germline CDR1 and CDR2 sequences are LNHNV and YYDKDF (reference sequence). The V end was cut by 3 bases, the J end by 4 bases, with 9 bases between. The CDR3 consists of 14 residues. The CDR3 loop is CATSRGRYNEKLFF. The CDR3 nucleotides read TGTGCCACCAGCAGGGGCAGATATAATGAAAAACTGTTTTTT. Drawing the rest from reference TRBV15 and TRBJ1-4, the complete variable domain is DAMVIQNPRYQVTQFGKPVTLSCSQTLNHNVMYWYQQKSSQAPKLLFHYYDKDFNNEADTPDNFQSRRPNTSFCFLDIRSPGLGDTAMYLCATSRGRYNEKLFFGSGTQLSVL.